This TCR beta chain was recovered during a study of T cells in Graves' hyperthyroidism and ophthalmopathy. There were TCR beta CDR3 regions amplified from RNA transcripts. In the first-round RT-PCR of the TCR CDR3, the HTBI primer set was used. TCRdb re-called the multiplex PCR reads with MiXCR, one entry per CDR3 protein. The data contain 550,000 to 650,000 distinct CDR3 sequences, 13% to 15% of them singletons. Patients aged 18 to 65 had newly diagnosed hyperthyroidism of under 2 months' duration. Trimming cost V 5 bases and J 12 bases; bases outside gene matches: 9. CDR3 size: 13 residues. Germline CDR1 reads MDHEN; CDR2 reads SYDVKM.

The sample was blood. This sequence was found in a woman aged 40 to 49 with Graves' hyperthyroidism. This chain links TRBV28 with TRBJ1-1; the match to TRBD1 covers 10 bases. The CDR3 DNA sequence: TGTGCCAGCAGTATGGGACAGGGGTTGGAGACTTTCTTT. Residues: CASSMGQGLETFF.